Shown below are 30 T cell receptor beta chains from a single sample sequenced in a study of spatial heterogeneity in lung cancer. The study's findings and limits: Within tumors, counts of expanded alpha and beta TCRs tracked tumor mutation counts.

MiXCR was run by TCRdb on the 5' RACE reads, yielding one entry per CDR3 protein. Of around 100,000 distinct CDR3 sequences detected, approximately 4.4% appear once; the ten largest clones hold 21%. This sample's time point: sample taken at primary tumor resection. These TCRs' antigens remain unknown. The input for sequencing was lung tumor tissue, taken at surgery. These receptor sequences come from a male donor with early-stage non-small cell lung cancer.

This clonotype was counted at least ten times. The genes are TRBV12-3 or TRBV12-4 and TRBJ1-5; 7 nucleotides line up with TRBD1. The V segment lost 5 bases and the J segment 1 base; nucleotides outside the gene matches: 8. This CDR3 has 16 residues. The CDR3 here is CASSTGDSRSNQPQHF. In DNA form, the CDR3 reads TGTGCCAGCAGTACCGGGGACAGTCGGAGCAATCAGCCCCAGCATTTT.

This clonotype was counted ten times or more. The genes are TRBV2 and TRBJ2-3; TRBD2 is a possible D gene (5 bases). CDR1 SNHLY and CDR2 FYNNEI come from the germline V gene. The CDR3 is 13 amino acids. Trimming cost V 7 bases and J 4 bases, with 12 bases left between them. CDR3 bases: TGTGCCAGCACCGCGGGCCTCCCAGATACGCAGTATTTT. Its translation is CASTAGLPDTQYF.

This clonotype was seen many times. This chain uses TRBV5-1 with TRBJ1-5, with TRBD1 matching over 7 bases. The V gene end was trimmed by 4 bases and the J gene end by 2 bases; junction bases not matched to a gene: 12. CDR3 length: 17 amino acids. Per germline, CDR1 SGHRS and CDR2 YFSETQ. CDR3 sequence reads: CASSPDPTGRGNQPQHF. The CDR3 coding sequence is TGCGCCAGCAGCCCGGACCCGACAGGGAGAGGCAATCAGCCCCAGCATTTT.

This clonotype appeared a few times. The rearrangement uses TRBV24-1 and TRBJ2-3; no firm D call. The CDR3 extends over 12 amino acids. Germline CDR1 is KGHDR and CDR2 is SFDVKD. The V and J ends lost 9 bases and 3 bases respectively, with 9 bases between them. The chain's CDR3 is CATGAETDTQYF. The CDR3 bases are TGTGCCACCGGCGCAGAGACAGATACGCAGTATTTT.

The chain employs TRBV5-4 and TRBJ2-5; D remains unclear. Between the trimmed V and J ends, which lost 3 bases and 5 bases, there was a span of 11 bases. The CDR3 spans 13 residues. Germline V CDR1 and CDR2: SGHNT, YYREEE (reference sequence). The CDR3 bases are TGTGCCAGCAGCTCTAAGCCAGAGGAGACCCAGTACTTC. It encodes CASSSKPEETQYF.

This clonotype was recorded at least ten times. The J gene is TRBJ1-1, the V gene TRBV30; D gene uncertain. CDR1 GTSNPN and CDR2 SVGIG come from the germline V gene (reference sequence). There are 16 residues in the CDR3. V lost 4 bases and J lost 4, with 22 bases in between. CDR3 coding DNA: TGTGCCTGGATATCGATTAAAAGGTGGATGGGCACTGAAGCTTTCTTT. Its protein product is CAWISIKRWMGTEAFF.

The chain joins TRBV12-2 to TRBJ2-2. TRBV12-2 is a listed pseudogene. The CDR3 has 14 amino acids. The CDR3 region is CASRLIPTTGELFF. The CDR3, as DNA: TGTGCAAGTCGCTTGATACCGACAACCGGGGAGCTGTTTTTT.

This clonotype was observed many times. CDR3 nucleotides: TGTGCCAGCAGTACATTAGCGACAGGCATCGCAGGGACCATATATTTT. Residues: CASSTLATGIAGTIYF. The rearrangement joins TRBV28 to TRBJ1-3; weak D call: TRBD1 (6 bases). V lost 5 bases and J 10 bases, leaving 24 bases between the germline ends. The CDR3 has 16 residues. Germline lookup yields CDR1 MDHEN and CDR2 SYDVKM.

This clonotype was picked up many times. This chain connects TRBV12-3 or TRBV12-4 to TRBJ2-1; D unresolved. V was shortened by 8 bases and J by 3 bases, with 8 bases between the two germline ends. CDR3 size: 12 residues. CDR3 in DNA: TGTGCCAGCTTTCGGTTCTACAATGAGCAGTTCTTC. Amino acid sequence: CASFRFYNEQFF.

Many counts were recorded for this clonotype. V gene TRBV7-2 combines with J gene TRBJ2-5; the match to TRBD2 covers 8 bases. Losses at the gene ends were 1 base for V and 5 bases for J; bases not matched to a gene: 6. Looked up from germline, CDR1 is SGHTA and CDR2 is FQGNSA. The CDR3 is 15 residues long. Written as DNA, the CDR3 is TGTGCCAGCAGCTTAGTGGTGGGACTAGTGGAGACCCAGTACTTC. Translation: CASSLVVGLVETQYF. The whole variable domain, remainder taken from reference TRBV7-2 and TRBJ2-5, is GAGVSQSPSNKVTEKGKDVELRCDPISGHTALYWYRQSLGQGLEFLIYFQGNSAPDKSGLPSDRFSAERTGGSVSTLTIQRTQQEDSAVYLCASSLVVGLVETQYFGPGTRLLVL.

This clonotype has at least ten counts. This chain links TRBV10-3 with TRBJ1-1, with D perhaps TRBD1 (5 bases). CDR1 is ENHRY, CDR2 SYGVKD, per germline. This CDR3 is 15 amino acids long. Trimming removed 2 bases from V and 5 bases from J, with 15 bases in between. The CDR3 bases are TGTGCCATCAGTGAGGAGTTAGAGGGGAGGACTGAAGCTTTCTTT. Protein: CAISEELEGRTEAFF.

There are many counts of this clonotype. The genes are TRBV12-3 or TRBV12-4 and TRBJ2-3; TRBD2 might be the D (5 bases). The CDR3 length is 14 residues. Trimming took off 3 bases at V and 8 bases at J, with 15 bases between the two ends. CDR3 protein: CASSFGQARGTQYF. The CDR3 DNA sequence: TGTGCCAGCAGTTTTGGGCAGGCCCGGGGTACGCAGTATTTT.

This clonotype was counted many times. The rearrangement joins TRBV2 to TRBJ2-2, with D hard to call. Germline V CDR1 and CDR2: SNHLY, FYNNEI. The CDR3 has 13 amino acids. The germline V and J ends were trimmed by 0 bases and 7 bases, with 6 bases remaining between them. CDR3 coding DNA: TGTGCCAGCAGTGAAGCTGAGTTCGGGGAGCTGTTTTTT. Its translation: CASSEAEFGELFF.

This clonotype was found many times. The chain combines TRBV3-1 with TRBJ2-2; no reliable D call. The CDR3 consists of 16 residues. Trimming shortened V by 0 bases and J by 0 bases, and 8 bases separated the two germline ends. Germline values: CDR1 LGHDT, CDR2 YNNKEL (reference sequence). CDR3 DNA sequence: TGTGCCAGCAGCCAAGATCCGTGGCCGAACACCGGGGAGCTGTTTTTT. It specifies CASSQDPWPNTGELFF.

This clonotype showed up just a few times. The chain carries TRBV15 and TRBJ2-1, with TRBD2 matching 8 bases. The CDR3 totals 14 residues. J was trimmed by 6 bases and V by 5 bases; bases with no gene match: 6. CDR1 and CDR2 from the germline V gene are LNHNV and YYDKDF (reference sequence). The CDR3 spells CATSSGGLANEQFF. The CDR3 bases are TGTGCCACCAGCTCAGGAGGACTAGCCAATGAGCAGTTCTTC.

This clonotype showed up many times. The rearrangement links TRBV7-9 to TRBJ2-3; possible D gene TRBD2, 5 bases. The germline CDR1 and CDR2 sequences are SEHNR and FQNEAQ (reference sequence). The CDR3 runs 15 residues. Deletions cut 5 bases from V and 0 bases from J, with 12 bases between. CDR3 region: CASSRAEKSTDTQYF. CDR3 sequence (DNA): TGTGCCAGCAGCCGAGCGGAAAAAAGCACAGATACGCAGTATTTT.

This clonotype was observed many times. The chain employs TRBV27 and TRBJ2-7; 11 positions match TRBD2. Trimming at V came to 1 base and at J to 3 bases, leaving 2 bases not matched to a gene. Germline V lookup: CDR1 MNHEY, CDR2 SMNVEV (reference sequence). The CDR3 is made up of 15 amino acids. The CDR3 loop is CASSLYSGRVYEQYF. CDR3 coding DNA: TGTGCCAGCAGTTTATATAGCGGGAGGGTCTACGAGCAGTACTTC.

In its sample, this clonotype was seen many times. J is TRBJ2-5 and V is TRBV5-1; D is undetermined. Germline V gives CDR1 SGHRS, CDR2 YFSETQ. V was trimmed by 0 bases and J by 5 bases, leaving 8 bases between them. The CDR3 extends over 13 amino acids. CDR3: CASSLVVSETQYF. The DNA of the CDR3 is TGCGCCAGCAGCTTGGTTGTCTCGGAGACCCAGTACTTC.

Many counts were recorded for this clonotype. The rearrangement uses TRBV28 and TRBJ1-1; 9 nucleotides align to TRBD1. CDR3 size: 14 residues. Germline assignment: CDR1 MDHEN and CDR2 SYDVKM. The ends lost 2 bases at V and 3 bases at J; junction bases unmatched: 1. The CDR3 nucleotides are TGTGCCAGCAGTTTACGGGACAGGGACACTGAAGCTTTCTTT. It yields the protein CASSLRDRDTEAFF.

The rearrangement links TRBV2 to TRBJ1-1; unclear D gene. Between the trimmed V and J ends, which lost 10 bases and 0 bases, there was a span of 9 bases. The germline CDR1 and CDR2 sequences are SNHLY and FYNNEI. The CDR3 has 12 amino acids. CDR3 protein: CATRSLNTEAFF. CDR3 coding DNA: TGTGCCACACGAAGCCTGAACACTGAAGCTTTCTTT.

This clonotype was counted ten times or more. The rearrangement links TRBV20-1 to TRBJ1-2; D not certain. CDR1 is DFQATT and CDR2 is SNEGSKA in the germline V gene (reference sequence). V lost 3 bases to trimming and J lost 3 bases, with 11 bases between them. The CDR3 spans 13 residues. In DNA, the CDR3 is TGCAGTGCTAGTGGGCCAGCAGACTATGGCTACACCTTC. Protein sequence: CSASGPADYGYTF.

This sequence joins TRBV11-2 and TRBJ1-4; 8 bases line up with TRBD1. Germline CDR1 reads SGHAT; CDR2 reads FQNNGV. The length of the CDR3 is 17 residues. Trimming took 5 bases from V and 3 from J; bases not matched to a gene: 11. The CDR3 reads CASSPIPRTGPNEKLFF. In DNA form, the CDR3 reads TGTGCCAGCAGCCCCATTCCGAGGACAGGGCCTAATGAAAAACTGTTTTTT.

This clonotype was recorded at least ten times. J is TRBJ2-3 and V is TRBV20-1; TRBD2 might be the D (5 bases). V lost 5 bases and J 0 bases, leaving 12 bases between the germline ends. Germline V lookup: CDR1 DFQATT, CDR2 SNEGSKA (reference sequence). The CDR3 sequence is 14 residues long. The CDR3 region has the DNA TGCAGTGCTTGCGGGCCTAAAAGCACAGATACGCAGTATTTT. Translation gives CSACGPKSTDTQYF.

This clonotype came up many times. This sequence joins TRBV11-2 and TRBJ1-1; tentative D call: TRBD1 (5 bases). CDR1 and CDR2 (germline): SGHAT, FQNNGV. Between the trimmed V and J ends, which lost 4 bases and 0 bases, there was a span of 15 bases. The CDR3 consists of 16 residues. CDR3 DNA sequence: TGTGCCAGCAGCTCGTGGGGACGGACAATGAACACTGAAGCTTTCTTT. Amino acids: CASSSWGRTMNTEAFF. The variable domain in full, completed from reference TRBV11-2 and TRBJ1-1, reads EAGVAQSPRYKIIEKRQSVAFWCNPISGHATLYWYQQILGQGPKLLIQFQNNGVVDDSQLPKDRFSAERLKGVDSTLKIQPAKLEDSAVYLCASSSWGRTMNTEAFFGQGTRLTVV.

This clonotype has a count of ten or more. The chain carries TRBV20-1 and TRBJ2-7; D remains unclear. This CDR3 region has 13 residues. Germline-derived CDR1 and CDR2 are DFQATT and SNEGSKA (reference sequence). V was shortened by 8 bases and J by 5 bases, with 19 bases between the two germline ends. The CDR3 reads CSNIDPRSNEQYF. The CDR3 DNA sequence: TGCAGTAACATAGACCCCCGATCAAACGAGCAGTACTTC.

Ten or more counts support this clonotype. CDR3 region: CATSDKDRVSYNEQFF. CDR3 DNA sequence: TGTGCCACCAGTGACAAAGACAGGGTTTCTTACAATGAGCAGTTCTTC. The V gene is TRBV24-1, the J gene TRBJ2-1; TRBD1 matches at 7 bases. In germline, CDR1 is KGHDR, CDR2 SFDVKD. The ends lost 4 bases at V and 4 bases at J; junction bases unmatched: 9. CDR3 size: 16 residues.

This clonotype was recorded many times. The chain recombines TRBV2 with TRBJ2-2, with 9 bases identical to TRBD1. The germline V gene has CDR1 SNHLY and CDR2 FYNNEI. The CDR3 covers 16 residues. After removal of 6 bases from V and 1 base from J, the junction contained 6 bases not matched to a gene. The CDR3 DNA reads as TGTGCCAGCAGGGACAGGGGCCGCCTGAACACCGGGGAGCTGTTTTTT. Amino acids: CASRDRGRLNTGELFF.

This clonotype was seen ten or more times. The V call is TRBV4-1, the J call TRBJ2-3, with no clear D. Germline assignment: CDR1 MGHRA and CDR2 YSYEKL. V shed 0 bases and J shed 5 bases, with 12 bases lying between them. The CDR3 has 15 amino acids. CDR3 in DNA: TGCGCCAGCAGCCAAGATAGATGGGTCGGAGATACGCAGTATTTT. It translates to CASSQDRWVGDTQYF.

This clonotype has ten or more counts. The gene calls are TRBV6-5 and TRBJ2-1; 10 positions agree with TRBD2. This CDR3 has 16 residues. The germline CDR1 and CDR2 sequences are MNHEY and SVGAGI. V was pared by 5 bases and J by 4 bases, with 8 bases of the junction left unmatched. The CDR3 reads CASSPVLAGAYNEQFF. The CDR3 bases are TGTGCCAGCAGTCCCGTGCTAGCGGGAGCTTACAATGAGCAGTTCTTC.

In its sample, this clonotype was seen many times. V usage is TRBV29-1 and J usage is TRBJ2-2; D is ambiguous. The CDR3 covers 13 residues. The V end lost 5 bases, the J end lost 2 bases, and 9 bases lay between the germline ends. The germline CDR1 and CDR2 sequences are SQVTM and ANQGSEA. CDR3 protein: CSVLDINTGELFF. The CDR3 DNA is TGCAGCGTTCTCGACATAAACACCGGGGAGCTGTTTTTT.